The T cell receptor (beta chain) under discussion was sequenced for a study of OX40 agonist ivuxolimab in advanced cancers. Study conclusions and caveats: Low normalized T-cell clonal expansion was also seen in some nonresponders.

Details on this clone: Its matching antigen is unknown.

Germline V gene sequence: CDR1 SGDLS, CDR2 YYNGEE. The CDR3 sequence is 12 residues long. Trimming took 4 bases from V and 1 from J, leaving 5 bases between them. Researchers took blood at baseline, on cycle 4 day 1, and on cycle 7 day 1. Using immunoSEQ multiplex PCR, the repertoire was profiled, and TCRdb retains in-frame clones only, with some absent. The sample yields about 71,000 clones, about 81% seen once. The sequencing used CD4+ or CD8+ T cells sorted from blood, collected in a trial of the OX40 agonist ivuxolimab. This TCR came from an adult with an advanced solid tumor such as melanoma, head and neck, liver or kidney cancer. This chain uses TRBV9 with TRBJ2-5; D is undetermined. The CDR3, as DNA: TGTGCCAGCAGCCCCCTCCAAGAGACCCAGTACTTC. It specifies CASSPLQETQYF. The whole variable domain, filled in from reference TRBV9 and TRBJ2-5, reads DSGVTQTPKHLITATGQRVTLRCSPRSGDLSVYWYQQSLDQGLQFLIQYYNGEERAKGNILERFSAQQFPDLHSELNLSSLELGDSALYFCASSPLQETQYFGPGTRLLVL.